This TCR beta chain is drawn from a study of blood T cells in healthy people across ages. A sample-barcoded 5' primer and a J-beta primer mix were used in a second PCR of about 6 to 12 cycles. Via MiXCR, TCRdb re-called the 5' RACE reads, giving one row per CDR3 protein. The sample lists approximately 1.5 million distinct CDR3 sequences; around 35% were seen once. CDR1 is SGHVS, CDR2 FQNEAQ, per germline. The CDR3 runs 16 residues. V lost 1 base to trimming and J lost 0 bases, with 12 bases between them. V is TRBV7-8 and J is TRBJ1-2; D is undetermined. Source material: blood. This TCR was sampled from a young woman in good health. CDR3 DNA sequence: TGTGCCAGCAGCTTAGTTTTGCGCAAGACTAACTATGGCTACACCTTC. This translates into CASSLVLRKTNYGYTF.